This T cell receptor beta chain was identified during a study of cytomegalovirus exposure and HLA in healthy donors. Study-level information: A later analysis reported the 130 or so validation repertoires used the same platform as the approximately 670 first-cohort repertoires.

The protocol was immunoSEQ multiplex PCR, while the TCRdb copy is restricted to in-frame clones and leaves out a portion. The table lists approximately 220,000 clones, around four fifths of them singletons. Germline V gives CDR1 SGHRS, CDR2 YFSETQ. V lost 0 bases to trimming and J lost 6 bases, with 10 bases between them. The CDR3 consists of 13 residues. The clonotype was recovered from a woman in her 30s in good health and CMV-seropositive. V gene TRBV5-1 combines with J gene TRBJ2-7; D unclear. The sequenced sample consisted of PBMCs. The CDR3 sequence is CASSLASFFEQYF. CDR3 nucleotide sequence: TGCGCCAGCAGCTTGGCCTCATTTTTCGAGCAGTACTTC. Full variable domain (outside the CDR3, taken from reference TRBV5-1 and TRBJ2-7): KAGVTQTPRYLIKTRGQQVTLSCSPISGHRSVSWYQQTPGQGLQFLFEYFSETQRNKGNFPGRFSGRQFSNSRSEMNVSTLELGDSALYLCASSLASFFEQYFGPGTRLTVT.